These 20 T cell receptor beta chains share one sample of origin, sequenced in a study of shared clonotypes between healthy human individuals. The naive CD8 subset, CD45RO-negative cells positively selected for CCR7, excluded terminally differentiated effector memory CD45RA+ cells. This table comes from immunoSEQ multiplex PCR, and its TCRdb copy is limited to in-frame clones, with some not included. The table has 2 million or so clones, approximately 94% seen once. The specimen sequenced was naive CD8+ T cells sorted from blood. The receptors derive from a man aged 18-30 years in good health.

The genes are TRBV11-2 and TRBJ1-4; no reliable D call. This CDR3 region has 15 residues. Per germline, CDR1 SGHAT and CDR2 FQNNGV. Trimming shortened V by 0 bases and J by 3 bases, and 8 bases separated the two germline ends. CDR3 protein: CASSLEPGANEKLFF. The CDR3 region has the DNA TGTGCCAGCAGCTTAGAACCGGGAGCTAATGAAAAACTGTTTTTT.

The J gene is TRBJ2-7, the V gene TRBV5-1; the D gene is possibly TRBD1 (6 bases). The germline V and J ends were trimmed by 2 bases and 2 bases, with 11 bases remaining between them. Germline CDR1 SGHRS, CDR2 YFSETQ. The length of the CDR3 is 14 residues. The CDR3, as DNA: TGCGCCAGCAGCTTTTATACAGGGACCTACGAGCAGTACTTC. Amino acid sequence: CASSFYTGTYEQYF.

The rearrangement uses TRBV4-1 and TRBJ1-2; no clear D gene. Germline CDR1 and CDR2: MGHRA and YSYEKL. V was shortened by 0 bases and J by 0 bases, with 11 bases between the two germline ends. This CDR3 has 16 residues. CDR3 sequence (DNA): TGCGCCAGCAGCCAAGATTCCGTGGGCCCTAACTATGGCTACACCTTC. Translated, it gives CASSQDSVGPNYGYTF.

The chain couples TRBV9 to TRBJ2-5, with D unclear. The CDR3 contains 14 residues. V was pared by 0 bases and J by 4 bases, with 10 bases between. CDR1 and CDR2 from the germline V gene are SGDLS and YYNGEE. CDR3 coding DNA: TGTGCCAGCAGCGTAGATGAGGTCACAGAGACCCAGTACTTC. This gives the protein CASSVDEVTETQYF.

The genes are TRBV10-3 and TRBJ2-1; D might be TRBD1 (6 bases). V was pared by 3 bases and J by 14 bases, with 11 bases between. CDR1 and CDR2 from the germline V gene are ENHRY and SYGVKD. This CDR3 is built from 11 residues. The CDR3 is CAISDGSGEFF. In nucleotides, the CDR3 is TGTGCCATCAGTGACGGGTCAGGGGAGTTCTTC.

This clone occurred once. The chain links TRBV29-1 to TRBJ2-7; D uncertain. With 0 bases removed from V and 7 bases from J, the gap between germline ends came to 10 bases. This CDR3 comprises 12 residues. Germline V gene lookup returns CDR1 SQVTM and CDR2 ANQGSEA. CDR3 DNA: TGCAGCGTTGAAGATCCGCCTGGGGAGCAGTACTTC. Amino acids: CSVEDPPGEQYF.

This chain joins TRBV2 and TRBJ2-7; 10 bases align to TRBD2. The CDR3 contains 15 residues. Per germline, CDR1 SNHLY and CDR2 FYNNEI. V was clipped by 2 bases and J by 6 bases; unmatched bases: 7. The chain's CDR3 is CASSEPASGSLEQYF. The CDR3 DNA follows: TGTGCCAGCAGTGAACCAGCTAGCGGGAGTCTCGAGCAGTACTTC.

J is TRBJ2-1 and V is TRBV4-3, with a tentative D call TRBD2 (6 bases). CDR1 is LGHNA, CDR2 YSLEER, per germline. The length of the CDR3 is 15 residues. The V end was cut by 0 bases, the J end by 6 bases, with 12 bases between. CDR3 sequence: CASSQDWKAGNEQFF. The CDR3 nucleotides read TGCGCCAGCAGCCAAGATTGGAAAGCGGGCAATGAGCAGTTCTTC.

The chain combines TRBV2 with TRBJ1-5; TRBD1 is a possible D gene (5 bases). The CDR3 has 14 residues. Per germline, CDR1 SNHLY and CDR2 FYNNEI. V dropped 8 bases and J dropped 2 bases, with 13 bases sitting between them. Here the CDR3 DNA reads TGTGCCAGCGGCCTGATGGGGGGCAATCAGCCCCAGCATTTT. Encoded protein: CASGLMGGNQPQHF.

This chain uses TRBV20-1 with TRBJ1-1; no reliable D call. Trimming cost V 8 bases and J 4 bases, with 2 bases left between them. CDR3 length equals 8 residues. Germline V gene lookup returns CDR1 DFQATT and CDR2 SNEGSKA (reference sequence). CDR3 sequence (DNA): TGCAGTATCACTGAAGCTTTCTTT. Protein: CSITEAFF.

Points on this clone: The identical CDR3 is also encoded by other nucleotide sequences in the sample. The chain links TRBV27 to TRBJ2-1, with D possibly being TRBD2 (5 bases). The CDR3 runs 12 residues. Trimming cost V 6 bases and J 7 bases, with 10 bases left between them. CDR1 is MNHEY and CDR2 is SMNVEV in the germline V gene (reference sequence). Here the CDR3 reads CASSRGGNEQFF. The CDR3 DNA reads TGTGCCAGCAGCCGTGGCGGGAATGAGCAGTTCTTC.

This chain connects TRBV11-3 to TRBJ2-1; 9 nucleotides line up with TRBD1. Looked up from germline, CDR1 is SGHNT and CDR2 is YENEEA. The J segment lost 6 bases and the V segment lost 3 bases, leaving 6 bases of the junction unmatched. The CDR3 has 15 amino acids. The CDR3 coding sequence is TGTGCCAGCAGCTTTCGGACAGGGGAGGGCAATGAGCAGTTCTTC. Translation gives CASSFRTGEGNEQFF.

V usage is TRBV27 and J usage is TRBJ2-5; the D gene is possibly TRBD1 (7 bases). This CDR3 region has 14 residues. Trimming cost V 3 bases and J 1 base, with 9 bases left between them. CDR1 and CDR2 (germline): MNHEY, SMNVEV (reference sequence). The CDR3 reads CASSFQGGQETQYF. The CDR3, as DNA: TGTGCCAGCAGTTTCCAGGGGGGCCAAGAGACCCAGTACTTC.

The CDR3 DNA sequence: TGTGCCAGCAGCCCGGCCTGGGGGTTCGGCACTGAAGCTTTCTTT. This codes for CASSPAWGFGTEAFF. V gene TRBV5-4 combines with J gene TRBJ1-1, with D maybe TRBD1 (5 bases). V was cut by 4 bases and J by 4 bases, with 17 bases left in between. The CDR3 is 15 residues long. Germline loops: CDR1 SGHNT, CDR2 YYREEE (reference sequence).

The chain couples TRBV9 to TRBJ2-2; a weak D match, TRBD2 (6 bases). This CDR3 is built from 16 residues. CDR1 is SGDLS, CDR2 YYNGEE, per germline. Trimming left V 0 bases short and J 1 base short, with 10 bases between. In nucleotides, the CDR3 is TGTGCCAGCAGCGTAGGCATGGGACTGAACACCGGGGAGCTGTTTTTT. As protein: CASSVGMGLNTGELFF.

CDR3 sequence reads: CACEWVRSYNEQFF. CDR3 DNA: TGTGCCTGCGAATGGGTCAGAAGCTACAATGAGCAGTTCTTC. This chain uses TRBV30 with TRBJ2-1; D ambiguous. V gave up 6 bases and J gave up 3 bases, with 15 bases separating them. This CDR3 has 14 amino acids. Germline CDR1 and CDR2: GTSNPN and SVGIG (reference sequence).

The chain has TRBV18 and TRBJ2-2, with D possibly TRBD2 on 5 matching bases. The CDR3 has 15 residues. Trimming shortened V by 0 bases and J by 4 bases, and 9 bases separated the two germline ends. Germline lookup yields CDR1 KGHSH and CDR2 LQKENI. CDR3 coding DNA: TGTGCCAGCTCACCACCCCTGGCGGGCACCGGGGAGCTGTTTTTT. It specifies CASSPPLAGTGELFF.

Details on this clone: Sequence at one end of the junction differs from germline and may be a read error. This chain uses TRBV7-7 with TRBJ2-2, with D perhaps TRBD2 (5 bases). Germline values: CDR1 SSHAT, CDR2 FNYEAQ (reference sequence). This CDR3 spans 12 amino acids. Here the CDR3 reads CASSSEAGELFF. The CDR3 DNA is TGTGCTAGCAGCTCGGAGGCCGGGGAGCTGTTTTTT.

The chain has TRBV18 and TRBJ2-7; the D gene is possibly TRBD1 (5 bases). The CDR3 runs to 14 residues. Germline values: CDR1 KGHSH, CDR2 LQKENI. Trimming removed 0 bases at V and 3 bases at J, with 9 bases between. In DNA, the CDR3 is TGTGCCAGCTCACCACCGGAAGGGGTCTACGAGCAGTACTTC. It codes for CASSPPEGVYEQYF.

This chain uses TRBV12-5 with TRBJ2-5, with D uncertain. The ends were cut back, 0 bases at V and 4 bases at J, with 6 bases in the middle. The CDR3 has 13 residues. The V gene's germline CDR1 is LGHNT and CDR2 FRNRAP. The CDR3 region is CASGLVLGETQYF. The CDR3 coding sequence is TGTGCTAGTGGTTTGGTACTGGGAGAGACCCAGTACTTC. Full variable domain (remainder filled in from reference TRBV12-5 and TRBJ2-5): DARVTQTPRHKVTEMGQEVTMRCQPILGHNTVFWYRQTMMQGLELLAYFRNRAPLDDSGMPKDRFSAEMPDATLATLKIQPSEPRDSAVYFCASGLVLGETQYFGPGTRLLVL.